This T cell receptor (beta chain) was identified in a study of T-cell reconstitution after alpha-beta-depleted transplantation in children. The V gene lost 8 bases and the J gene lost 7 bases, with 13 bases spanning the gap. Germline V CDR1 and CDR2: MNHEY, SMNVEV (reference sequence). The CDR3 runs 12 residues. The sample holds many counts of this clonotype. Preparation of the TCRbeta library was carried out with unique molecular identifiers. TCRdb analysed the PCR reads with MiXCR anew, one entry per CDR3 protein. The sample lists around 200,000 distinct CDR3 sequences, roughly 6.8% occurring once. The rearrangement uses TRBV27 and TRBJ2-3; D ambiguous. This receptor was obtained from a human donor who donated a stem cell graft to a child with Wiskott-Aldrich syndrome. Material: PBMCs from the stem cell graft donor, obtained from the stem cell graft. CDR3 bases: TGTGCCAGCTCTGGCCCTTCAAATACGCAGTATTTT. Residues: CASSGPSNTQYF.